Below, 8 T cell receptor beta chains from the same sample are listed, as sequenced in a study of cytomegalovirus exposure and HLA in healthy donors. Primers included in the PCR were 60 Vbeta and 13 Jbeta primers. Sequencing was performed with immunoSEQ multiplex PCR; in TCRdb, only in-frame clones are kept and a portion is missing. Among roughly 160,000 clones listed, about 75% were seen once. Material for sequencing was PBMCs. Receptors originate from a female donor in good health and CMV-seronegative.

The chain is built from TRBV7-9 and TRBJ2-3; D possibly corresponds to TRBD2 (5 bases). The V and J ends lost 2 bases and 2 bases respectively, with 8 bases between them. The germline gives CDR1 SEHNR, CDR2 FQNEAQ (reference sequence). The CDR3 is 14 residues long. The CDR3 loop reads CASSLLATTDTQYF. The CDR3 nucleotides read TGTGCCAGCAGCTTACTAGCTACCACAGATACGCAGTATTTT.

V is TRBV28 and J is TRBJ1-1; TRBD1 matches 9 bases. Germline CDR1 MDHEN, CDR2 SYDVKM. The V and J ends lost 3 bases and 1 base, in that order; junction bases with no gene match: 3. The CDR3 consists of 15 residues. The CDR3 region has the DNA TGTGCCAGCAGTTTTCTGGACAGGGGGAACACTGAAGCTTTCTTT. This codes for CASSFLDRGNTEAFF.

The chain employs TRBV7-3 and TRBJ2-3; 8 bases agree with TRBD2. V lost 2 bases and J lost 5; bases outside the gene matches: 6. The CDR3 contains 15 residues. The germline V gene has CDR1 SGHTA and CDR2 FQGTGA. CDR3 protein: CASSLPGGPGDTQYF. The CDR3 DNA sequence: TGTGCCAGCAGCTTACCGGGAGGGCCGGGAGATACGCAGTATTTT.

The CDR3 DNA reads as TGTGCCAGTAAGCGGCGGGGGCCTGGAAACACCATATATTTT. This sequence encodes CASKRRGPGNTIYF. The J gene is TRBJ1-3, the V gene TRBV6-4, with a tentative D call TRBD1 (6 bases). Germline V lookup: CDR1 MRHNA, CDR2 SNTAGT. The CDR3 contains 14 residues. V dropped 9 bases and J dropped 2 bases, with 14 bases sitting between them.

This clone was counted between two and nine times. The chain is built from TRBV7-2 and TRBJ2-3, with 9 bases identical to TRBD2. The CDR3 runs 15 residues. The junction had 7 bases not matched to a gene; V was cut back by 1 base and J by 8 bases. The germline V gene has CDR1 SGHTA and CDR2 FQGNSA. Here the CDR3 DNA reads TGTGCCAGCAGCTTAGAGGGGACTAGCTCCGGTACGCAGTATTTT. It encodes CASSLEGTSSGTQYF.

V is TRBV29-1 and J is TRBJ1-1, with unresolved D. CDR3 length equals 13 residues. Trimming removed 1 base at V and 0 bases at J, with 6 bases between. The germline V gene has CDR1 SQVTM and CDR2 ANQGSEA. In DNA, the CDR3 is TGCAGCGTTGAAGGGAGGGTGAACACTGAAGCTTTCTTT. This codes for CSVEGRVNTEAFF.

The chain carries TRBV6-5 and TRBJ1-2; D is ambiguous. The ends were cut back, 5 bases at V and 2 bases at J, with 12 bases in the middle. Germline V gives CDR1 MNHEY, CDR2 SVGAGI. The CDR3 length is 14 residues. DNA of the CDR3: TGTGCCAGCAGTCCCCGGGAGGCCAACTATGGCTACACCTTC. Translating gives CASSPREANYGYTF.

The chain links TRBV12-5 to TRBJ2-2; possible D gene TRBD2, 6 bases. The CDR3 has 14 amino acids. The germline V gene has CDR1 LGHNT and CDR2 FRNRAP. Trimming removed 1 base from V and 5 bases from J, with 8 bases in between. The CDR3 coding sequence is TGTGCTAGTGGTTTGGGTCGGGAGACCGGGGAGCTGTTTTTT. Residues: CASGLGRETGELFF.